A single sample gave rise to the 24 T cell receptor beta chains below, sequenced in a study of T cells in Graves' hyperthyroidism and ophthalmopathy. TCR beta CDR3 sequences were amplified from RNA transcripts. TCR CDR3 underwent first-round RT-PCR with the HTBI primer set. MiXCR, applied by TCRdb to the multiplex PCR reads, yields one record per CDR3 protein. The sample has 400,000 or so distinct CDR3 sequences; roughly an eighth are singletons. Source material: blood. These receptors all stem from a man in his fifties with Graves' ophthalmopathy.

This clonotype has only a few counts. V is TRBV20-1 and J is TRBJ2-5, with D tentatively TRBD2 (6 bases). CDR1 and CDR2 from the germline V gene are DFQATT and SNEGSKA (reference sequence). The V end was cut by 3 bases, the J end by 4 bases, with 9 bases between. The length of the CDR3 is 12 residues. The CDR3 sequence: CSARTRGETQYF. CDR3 coding DNA: TGCAGTGCTAGGACTAGAGGAGAGACCCAGTACTTC.

In this sample, this clonotype turned up many times. The chain recombines TRBV20-1 with TRBJ2-1; 7 bases agree with TRBD1. Germline loops: CDR1 DFQATT, CDR2 SNEGSKA (reference sequence). The CDR3 runs 14 residues. Unmatched junction bases numbered 11, after V lost 2 bases and J lost 10 bases. CDR3 sequence (DNA): TGCAGTGCTAGAACTTCAAGAGGCAGGGGGGAGCAGTTCTTC. Its translation: CSARTSRGRGEQFF.

This clonotype was observed at least ten times. V usage is TRBV2 and J usage is TRBJ2-5; D perhaps matches TRBD1 (5 bases). The CDR3 totals 14 residues. Deletions cut 0 bases from V and 4 bases from J, with 9 bases between. Per germline, CDR1 SNHLY and CDR2 FYNNEI. The CDR3 nucleotides read TGTGCCAGCAGTGAAGCTCAGGGTGCAGAGACCCAGTACTTC. It codes for CASSEAQGAETQYF.

This clonotype was seen just once. This chain links TRBV6-6 with TRBJ2-5; D possibly matches TRBD1 or TRBD2 (6 bases each). Germline V gene data show CDR1 as MNHNY and CDR2 as SVGAGI (reference sequence). The CDR3 contains 14 residues. V was pared by 0 bases and J by 5 bases, with 10 bases between. The CDR3: CASSYSQGRETQYF. The CDR3 nucleotides read TGTGCCAGCAGTTACTCGCAGGGGAGGGAGACCCAGTACTTC.

The chain joins TRBV19 to TRBJ2-7, with D possibly matching TRBD1 (6 bases). Germline assignment: CDR1 LNHDA and CDR2 SQIVND (reference sequence). Trimming shortened V by 4 bases and J by 12 bases, and 22 bases separated the two germline ends. CDR3 length: 14 amino acids. CDR3 sequence reads: CASSTTGTGPSRYF. For the CDR3, the DNA is TGTGCCAGTAGTACCACAGGGACCGGTCCGAGTAGGTACTTC.

The chain has TRBV9 and TRBJ2-7; tentatively, D is TRBD2 (5 bases). The germline V gene encodes CDR1 SGDLS and CDR2 YYNGEE. V was trimmed by 3 bases and J by 6 bases, leaving 13 bases between them. The CDR3 has 13 residues. CDR3 sequence: CASSGWDGGEQYF. CDR3 nucleotides: TGTGCCAGCAGCGGCTGGGATGGAGGCGAGCAGTACTTC. Based on the CDR3 plus reference TRBV9 and TRBJ2-7, the full variable domain is DSGVTQTPKHLITATGQRVTLRCSPRSGDLSVYWYQQSLDQGLQFLIQYYNGEERAKGNILERFSAQQFPDLHSELNLSSLELGDSALYFCASSGWDGGEQYFGPGTRLTVT.

This chain uses TRBV2 with TRBJ2-7; 9 bases line up with TRBD1. With V trimmed by 3 bases and J by 4 bases, 1 base remained unmatched. Germline CDR1 is SNHLY and CDR2 is FYNNEI. This CDR3 comprises 13 residues. The CDR3 DNA is TGTGCCAGCAGTGATGACAGGGGGTACGAGCAGTACTTC. Amino acids: CASSDDRGYEQYF.

This clonotype was seen more than once but under ten times. This rearrangement joins TRBV28 to TRBJ1-1; tentatively, D is TRBD1 (6 bases). Looked up from germline, CDR1 is MDHEN and CDR2 is SYDVKM. The V end was cut by 7 bases, the J end by 4 bases, with 13 bases between. This CDR3 comprises 13 residues. The CDR3 nucleotides are TGTGCCAGCACCACAGGGAGCTCCACTGAAGCTTTCTTT. This translates into CASTTGSSTEAFF.

There are a few counts of this clonotype. This chain uses TRBV5-1 with TRBJ1-4; D unclear. Between the trimmed V and J ends, which lost 2 bases and 0 bases, there was a span of 11 bases. Germline V gene lookup returns CDR1 SGHRS and CDR2 YFSETQ. The CDR3 sequence is 16 residues long. The CDR3 region is CASSFDLFSTNEKLFF. CDR3 nucleotides: TGCGCCAGCAGCTTCGATCTATTCTCAACTAATGAAAAACTGTTTTTT.

This clonotype showed up many times. The J gene is TRBJ2-7, the V gene TRBV18; TRBD1 matches 9 bases. Germline trimming cut 0 bases from V and 7 bases from J; bases unmatched to any gene: 7. Per the germline V gene, CDR1 is KGHSH and CDR2 is LQKENI. This CDR3 has 15 residues. The CDR3 reads CASSPPGQGGWEQYF. DNA of the CDR3: TGTGCCAGCTCACCACCGGGACAGGGAGGATGGGAGCAGTACTTC.

This clonotype has just a few counts. The chain is built from TRBV6-1 and TRBJ2-1; TRBD2 is a possible D gene (5 bases). Trimming stripped 10 bases from V and 5 bases from J, with 18 bases between. Germline V gene lookup returns CDR1 MNHNS and CDR2 SASEGT. The CDR3 contains 14 residues. The DNA of the CDR3 is TGTGCCATCTCGTGGGGAGTAAGTGACAATGAGCAGTTCTTC. The encoded protein is CAISWGVSDNEQFF.

At least ten counts were recorded for this clonotype. The V and J genes are TRBV27 and TRBJ2-7; TRBD2 agrees at 15 bases. Losses at the gene ends were 5 bases for V and 4 bases for J; bases not matched to a gene: 6. The CDR3 spans 16 residues. CDR1 is MNHEY and CDR2 is SMNVEV in the germline V gene (reference sequence). The chain's CDR3 is CASSGGLAGGGYEQYF. The CDR3 DNA is TGTGCCAGCAGTGGGGGACTAGCGGGAGGTGGGTACGAGCAGTACTTC.

This clonotype appeared a few times. The chain combines TRBV27 with TRBJ1-1; tentative D call: TRBD1 (6 bases). CDR1 and CDR2 (germline): MNHEY, SMNVEV (reference sequence). With 7 bases removed from V and 6 bases from J, the gap between germline ends came to 27 bases. The CDR3 totals 17 residues. The DNA for the CDR3 is TGTGCCAGCATTCTCCTCGGGGGGGGCCAGGACGGTCCTGAAGCTTTCTTT. Its protein is CASILLGGGQDGPEAFF.

This clonotype occurred many times. The chain combines TRBV30 with TRBJ1-1; a weak D match, TRBD1 (5 bases). Trimming cost V 0 bases and J 6 bases, with 5 bases left between them. The CDR3 has 11 residues. Germline V gene sequence: CDR1 GTSNPN, CDR2 SVGIG (reference sequence). The CDR3: CAWSVGAEAFF. For the CDR3, the DNA is TGTGCCTGGAGTGTGGGGGCTGAAGCTTTCTTT.

This clonotype was counted only a few times. The V gene is TRBV15, the J gene TRBJ2-1; 7 bases align to TRBD2. This CDR3 has 15 residues. The ends lost 3 bases at V and 6 bases at J; junction bases unmatched: 8. CDR1 is LNHNV and CDR2 is YYDKDF in the germline V gene (reference sequence). Here the CDR3 DNA reads TGTGCCACCAGCAGTCTGACGGGAGGAACCAATGAGCAGTTCTTC. Amino acids: CATSSLTGGTNEQFF.

This clonotype appeared many times. This chain joins TRBV30 and TRBJ2-5; possibly TRBD1 or TRBD2 for D (5 bases each). This CDR3 has 11 residues. Germline CDR1 reads GTSNPN; CDR2 reads SVGIG (reference sequence). The V end lost 4 bases, the J end lost 4 bases, and 7 bases lay between the germline ends. The CDR3 DNA reads TGTGCCTGGACGAGGGGAGAGACCCAGTACTTC. Its translation: CAWTRGETQYF.

This clonotype was found a few times. CDR3 loop: CSAVSETQYF. CDR3 coding DNA: TGCAGTGCGGTTTCAGAGACCCAGTACTTC. This chain uses TRBV20-1 with TRBJ2-5; D gene unclear. The germline gives CDR1 DFQATT, CDR2 SNEGSKA (reference sequence). V dropped 6 bases and J dropped 4 bases, with 6 bases sitting between them. This CDR3 has 10 residues.

This clonotype was seen many times. The CDR3 region has the DNA TGCAGTGCTAGGGGAACTGGACAGGGCCGCGAGCAGTACTTC. This encodes CSARGTGQGREQYF. This chain connects TRBV20-1 to TRBJ2-7; 8 bases are shared with TRBD1. Germline trimming cut 3 bases from V and 6 bases from J; bases unmatched to any gene: 10. This CDR3 region has 14 residues. Germline V gene sequence: CDR1 DFQATT, CDR2 SNEGSKA (reference sequence).

This clonotype was seen ten or more times. This chain joins TRBV20-1 and TRBJ2-3, with D uncertain. The V gene's germline CDR1 is DFQATT and CDR2 SNEGSKA (reference sequence). The CDR3 consists of 16 residues. The V end lost 6 bases, the J end lost 0 bases, and 19 bases lay between the germline ends. The CDR3 loop reads CSAAPEERGSTDTQYF. The CDR3 DNA reads as TGCAGTGCGGCCCCCGAGGAGCGAGGTAGCACAGATACGCAGTATTTT.

The chain has TRBV10-3 and TRBJ1-4, with TRBD1 matching over 7 bases. The germline V gene encodes CDR1 ENHRY and CDR2 SYGVKD. V lost 7 bases and J lost 6; bases outside the gene matches: 8. The CDR3 totals 14 residues. The CDR3 nucleotides are TGTGCCATCAAGGGGGCCGGGACAGATGAAAAACTGTTTTTT. Protein: CAIKGAGTDEKLFF.

This clonotype was recorded at least ten times. The CDR3 reads CASSLLQANEKLFF. In DNA form, the CDR3 reads TGTGCCAGCAGCTTACTACAGGCGAATGAAAAACTGTTTTTT. The chain employs TRBV11-2 and TRBJ1-4, with TRBD1 as a possible D gene (5 bases). Germline values: CDR1 SGHAT, CDR2 FQNNGV. V lost 2 bases and J lost 5, with 9 bases in between. The CDR3 covers 14 residues.

In its sample, this clonotype was seen many times. V gene TRBV29-1 combines with J gene TRBJ2-7, with D uncertain. Trimming removed 5 bases at V and 5 bases at J, with 7 bases between. Germline-derived CDR1 and CDR2 are SQVTM and ANQGSEA. The CDR3 is 10 residues long. The CDR3 region is CSVLGNEQYF. The CDR3 DNA follows: TGCAGCGTTTTGGGTAACGAGCAGTACTTC.

The chain has TRBV28 and TRBJ1-3; D ambiguous. Trimming stripped 7 bases from V and 4 bases from J, with 14 bases between. Germline V gene data show CDR1 as MDHEN and CDR2 as SYDVKM. This CDR3 contains 14 residues. The CDR3 spells CASNTGSSGNTIYF. DNA for the CDR3: TGTGCCAGCAATACGGGTTCTTCCGGAAACACCATATATTTT.

This clonotype was picked up a small number of times. The chain is built from TRBV4-1 and TRBJ2-7; no reliable D call. CDR1 is MGHRA and CDR2 is YSYEKL in the germline V gene. Trimming shortened V by 0 bases and J by 0 bases, and 6 bases separated the two germline ends. This CDR3 contains 14 residues. The CDR3 nucleotides read TGCGCCAGCAGCCAAGATAGCCGCTCCTACGAGCAGTACTTC. This codes for CASSQDSRSYEQYF.